The clone carrying this TCR beta chain was counted a few times. Its cognate antigen is unknown. A much larger clone sits a single nucleotide away, making a read error possible. Germline V gives CDR1 SGHRS, CDR2 YFSETQ. This CDR3 is built from 14 residues. The record originates from a study of CD8+CD57+ T cells in acquired aplastic anemia. Study information: Sorted CD4+ plus CD8+ cells gave DNA averaging roughly 2.9 ug.

Genomic DNA acted as the template from which TCR beta VDJ combination and CDR3 sequence profiling were carried out. TCRdb called the reads again in MiXCR, with one record for every CDR3 protein. The table shows 200,000 or so distinct CDR3 sequences, with around 65% occurring only once. Whole-study findings and limits: It was found that 25 to 35 CD8+ CDR3 sequences were shared between patients and controls. Between patients and controls, CD8+ Simpson's diversity did not vary significantly.

The receptor comes from a human donor with severe aplastic anemia or a healthy control (not recorded which). The chain is built from TRBV5-1 and TRBJ1-2; tentative D call: TRBD1 (6 bases). Sequenced input: sorted CD4+, CD8+, or CD8+CD57+ T cells (not recorded which) from PBMCs. CDR3 region: CASSTLEGGYGCTF. DNA for the CDR3: TGCGCCAGCAGCACCTTGGAAGGGGGGTATGGCTGCACCTTC.